The TCR beta chain under discussion was sequenced for a study of blood T cells in healthy people across ages. A second PCR of roughly 7 to 11 cycles used a sample-barcoded 5' primer and a J-beta primer mix. One entry per CDR3 protein results from TCRdb running MiXCR on the 5' RACE reads. The repertoire consists of roughly 640,000 distinct CDR3 sequences, with about 30% occurring once and the leading ten covering less than 20%. CDR1 MNHNS and CDR2 SASEGT come from the germline V gene. Deletions cut 6 bases from V and 3 bases from J, with 17 bases between. The CDR3 is made up of 16 amino acids. The sequence was collected from a woman over 75 in good health. The source material was blood. The chain couples TRBV6-1 to TRBJ2-2, with D unclear. The CDR3 DNA sequence: TGTGCCAGCAGGGCCGGCACCGCAAGGGACACCGGGGAGCTGTTTTTT. Its protein product is CASRAGTARDTGELFF.